The 17 T cell receptor beta chains below were found in one sample sequenced in a study of blood T cell repertoires in COVID-19. TCRdb's table, derived via immunoSEQ multiplex PCR, lists solely in-frame clones and lacks some. The sample shows around 84,000 clones, approximately 86% of them seen only once. Specimen: peripheral blood. The receptor source for this set is a man of 80 years or more with active or convalescent COVID-19.

Note on this clone: This CDR3 is also generated by other DNA sequences in the sample. The chain couples TRBV4-1 to TRBJ2-1, with 8 nucleotides matching TRBD1. From germline, CDR1 is MGHRA and CDR2 YSYEKL. V was clipped by 4 bases and J by 6 bases; unmatched bases: 8. This CDR3 has 15 amino acids. DNA for the CDR3: TGCGCCAGCAGCCCAGGACAGGGTCCAAGCAATGAGCAGTTCTTC. This gives the protein CASSPGQGPSNEQFF.

The chain employs TRBV10-3 and TRBJ1-5; the D gene is possibly TRBD1 (5 bases). Germline V gene lookup returns CDR1 ENHRY and CDR2 SYGVKD. The CDR3 runs to 18 residues. Trimming left V 2 bases short and J 0 bases short, with 17 bases between. As DNA, the CDR3 is TGTGCCATCAGTGAGGCGGCCTCGGGGGAGTATAGCAATCAGCCCCAGCATTTT. It is translated as CAISEAASGEYSNQPQHF.

This chain connects TRBV11-2 to TRBJ2-1; possibly TRBD2 for D (6 bases). V gave up 7 bases and J gave up 5 bases, with 15 bases separating them. Germline CDR1 is SGHAT and CDR2 is FQNNGV. This CDR3 region has 14 residues. CDR3 amino acids: CASTPTAGNNEQFF. The DNA for the CDR3 is TGTGCCAGCACCCCCACTGCGGGAAACAATGAGCAGTTCTTC.

The V and J genes are TRBV24-1 and TRBJ2-3; the D gene is possibly TRBD2 (6 bases). The V end lost 0 bases, the J end lost 1 base, and 7 bases lay between the germline ends. The CDR3 contains 15 residues. Per germline, CDR1 KGHDR and CDR2 SFDVKD. The CDR3 protein is CATSDLGGGTDTQYF. The CDR3 region has the DNA TGTGCCACCAGTGATTTGGGCGGGGGCACAGATACGCAGTATTTT.

The genes are TRBV5-5 and TRBJ2-7; the match to TRBD1 covers 7 bases. Germline V gives CDR1 SGHKS, CDR2 YYEKEE (reference sequence). CDR3 length equals 15 residues. V gave up 0 bases and J gave up 5 bases; unmatched junction bases: 8. CDR3 in DNA: TGTGCCAGCAGCTTGGCCGGGACAGCTCCTAACGAGCAGTACGTC. Protein sequence: CASSLAGTAPNEQYV.

The chain recombines TRBV6-5 with TRBJ2-5, with D perhaps TRBD2 (5 bases). CDR3 length equals 14 residues. The germline V gene has CDR1 MNHEY and CDR2 SVGAGI. Trimming took off 5 bases at V and 7 bases at J, with 17 bases between the two ends. The CDR3 here is CASSNWTWAGTQYF. The CDR3 coding sequence is TGTGCCAGCAGTAACTGGACCTGGGCGGGGACCCAGTACTTC.

The rearrangement uses TRBV28 and TRBJ2-7, with TRBD2 identical over 12 bases. Germline loops: CDR1 MDHEN, CDR2 SYDVKM. The J segment lost 4 bases and the V segment lost 6 bases, leaving 4 bases of the junction unmatched. The CDR3 extends over 14 amino acids. In DNA form, the CDR3 reads TGTGCCAGCAGGGCTAGCGGGGGGGCGTACGAGCAGTACGTC. Its protein product is CASRASGGAYEQYV.

This clone occurred a few times. This sequence joins TRBV5-8 and TRBJ1-4; D is perhaps TRBD1 (5 bases). This CDR3 region has 15 residues. Trimming removed 5 bases at V and 0 bases at J, with 11 bases between. The germline V gene has CDR1 SGHTS and CDR2 YDEGEE. CDR3 amino acids: CASRVQGTTNEKLFF. CDR3 bases: TGTGCCAGCAGGGTTCAGGGAACAACTAATGAAAAACTGTTTTTT.

This clone was observed a single time. The rearrangement links TRBV6-1 to TRBJ1-3; no clear D. Germline V gene sequence: CDR1 MNHNS, CDR2 SASEGT. This CDR3 contains 14 residues. Trimming shortened V by 6 bases and J by 3 bases, and 12 bases separated the two germline ends. The CDR3 region has the DNA TGTGCCAGCAGCCCCGAGTACAGTGGAAACACCATATATTTT. Residues: CASSPEYSGNTIYF.

There are a few counts of this clone. The J gene is TRBJ1-5, the V gene TRBV12-3 or TRBV12-4; D might be TRBD1 (5 bases). The CDR3 has 12 amino acids. V was pared by 1 base and J by 8 bases, with 6 bases between. CDR3 nucleotides: TGTGCCAGCAGTTTAGGGGGCAAGCCCCAGCATTTT. Its protein is CASSLGGKPQHF.

This clone was picked up a small number of times. The rearrangement joins TRBV19 to TRBJ1-2, with TRBD1 matching over 11 bases. The CDR3 loop spans 15 amino acids. The germline V gene encodes CDR1 LNHDA and CDR2 SQIVND (reference sequence). With V trimmed by 5 bases and J by 8 bases, 10 bases remained unmatched. DNA of the CDR3: TGTGCCAGTAGTGGCCCGTGGACAGGGGGCGAAGGCTACACCTTC. Its translation: CASSGPWTGGEGYTF.

This clone was observed once. The rearrangement uses TRBV7-9 and TRBJ2-3; 9 nucleotides agree with TRBD2. The V gene's germline CDR1 is SEHNR and CDR2 FQNEAQ (reference sequence). The CDR3 runs 19 residues. The junction had 11 bases not matched to a gene; V was cut back by 0 bases and J by 1 base. The CDR3 spells CASSLAPSGDFFRTDTQYF. In DNA, the CDR3 is TGTGCCAGCAGCTTAGCTCCTAGCGGGGACTTTTTTCGCACAGATACGCAGTATTTT. The whole variable domain, filled in from reference TRBV7-9 and TRBJ2-3, reads DTGVSQNPRHKITKRGQNVTFRCDPISEHNRLYWYRQTLGQGPEFLTYFQNEAQLEKSRLLSDRFSAERPKGSFSTLEIQRTEQGDSAMYLCASSLAPSGDFFRTDTQYFGPGTRLTVL.

The DNA for the CDR3 is TGTGCCAGCAGCGGACGACAGGGTCTAAATGAAAAACTGTTTTTT. It yields the protein CASSGRQGLNEKLFF. The rearrangement links TRBV9 to TRBJ1-4, with 7 bases identical to TRBD1. The CDR3 is 15 residues long. The V segment lost 3 bases and the J segment 5 bases; nucleotides outside the gene matches: 7. Germline lookup yields CDR1 SGDLS and CDR2 YYNGEE.

The sample holds a few counts of this clone. The gene calls are TRBV6-5 and TRBJ1-6; TRBD1 matches 7 bases. This CDR3 comprises 14 residues. Trimming took 0 bases from V and 11 from J; bases not matched to a gene: 4. Germline V lookup: CDR1 MNHEY, CDR2 SVGAGI. CDR3 residues: CASSYSTGNAPLHF. The DNA for the CDR3 is TGTGCCAGCAGTTACTCGACAGGGAATGCACCCCTCCACTTT.

In this sample, this clone turned up a few times. The chain is built from TRBV6-5 and TRBJ2-7; 8 nucleotides agree with TRBD1. The CDR3 runs to 15 residues. The junction had 12 bases not matched to a gene; V was cut back by 5 bases and J by 6 bases. The V gene's germline CDR1 is MNHEY and CDR2 SVGAGI. Written as DNA, the CDR3 is TGTGCCAGCAGTCCCGAGGGACAGGTATGGTCCGAGCAGTACGTC. This codes for CASSPEGQVWSEQYV.

The chain joins TRBV7-6 to TRBJ1-6; D is unclear. V was cut by 1 base and J by 0 bases, with 13 bases left in between. This CDR3 is built from 18 residues. Germline assignment: CDR1 SGHVS and CDR2 FNYEAQ. The CDR3 region has the DNA TGTGCCAGCAGCTTAGATCCCCCGGGTAGCTCCTATAATTCACCCCTCCACTTT. Protein: CASSLDPPGSSYNSPLHF.

V is TRBV7-2 and J is TRBJ1-4; a weak D match, TRBD1 (6 bases). Trimming took off 5 bases at V and 4 bases at J, with 11 bases between the two ends. The CDR3 has 14 amino acids. The germline CDR1 and CDR2 sequences are SGHTA and FQGNSA. The DNA for the CDR3 is TGTGCCAGCAGCCCCACAGGGAGTAATGAAAAACTGTTTTTT. Its translation is CASSPTGSNEKLFF.